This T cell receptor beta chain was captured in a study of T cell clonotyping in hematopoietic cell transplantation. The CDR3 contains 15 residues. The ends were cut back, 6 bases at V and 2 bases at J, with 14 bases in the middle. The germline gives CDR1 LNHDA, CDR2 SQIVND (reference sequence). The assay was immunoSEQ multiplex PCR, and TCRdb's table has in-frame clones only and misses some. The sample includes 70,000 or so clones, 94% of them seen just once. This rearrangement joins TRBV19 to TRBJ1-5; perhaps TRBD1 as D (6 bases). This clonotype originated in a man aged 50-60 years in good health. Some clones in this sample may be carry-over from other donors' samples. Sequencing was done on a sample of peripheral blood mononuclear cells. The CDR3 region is CASRSGELGNQPQHF. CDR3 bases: TGTGCCAGTAGATCAGGGGAGTTAGGCAATCAGCCCCAGCATTTT.